This entry lists 5 T cell receptor beta chains sequenced from one sample in a study of memory CD4+ T cells and cytomegalovirus serostatus (dated by TCRdb to the late 2010s). Single viable CD3+CD4+CD8-CD45RO+ cells were sorted as memory CD4+ T cells on a FACSAria II. To prepare the library, the immunoSEQ multiplex PCR assay was applied. TCRdb obtained this table from immuneACCESS and retained in-frame rearrangements with V and J assigned. These tables miss some clones; where compared with another copy, unresolved V genes account for less than half of the shortfall, and the remainder is unexplained. The sample table lists tens of thousands of clones, roughly 82% of them with a count of one. The ten biggest clones cover around 0.43% of the sample. Sequenced material: memory CD4+ T cells from blood. Receptors originate from an adult in good health and CMV-seronegative.

V usage is TRBV11-2 and J usage is TRBJ1-1, with 8 bases identical to TRBD1. Germline V gene data show CDR1 as SGHAT and CDR2 as FQNNGV. The CDR3 extends over 12 amino acids. Trimming cost V 2 bases and J 9 bases; bases outside gene matches: 2. CDR3 loop: CASSLWTGKAFF. In DNA, the CDR3 is TGTGCCAGCAGCTTATGGACAGGGAAAGCTTTCTTT.

The J gene is TRBJ2-7, the V gene TRBV4-2; 8 bases align to TRBD1. Looked up from germline, CDR1 is LGHNA and CDR2 is YNFKEQ. This CDR3 is 15 amino acids long. Trimming took 4 bases from V and 3 from J; bases not matched to a gene: 8. CDR3 DNA: TGTGCCAGCAGCCCGGCCGGGACAGGACTCTACGAGCAGTACTTC. Its protein is CASSPAGTGLYEQYF.

The V and J genes are TRBV20-1 and TRBJ2-1; D not resolved. The V gene's germline CDR1 is DFQATT and CDR2 SNEGSKA (reference sequence). There are 11 residues in the CDR3. The V end lost 0 bases, the J end lost 4 bases, and 1 base lay between the germline ends. The CDR3 nucleotides are TGCAGTGCTAGAGAGTACAATGAGCAGTTCTTC. This codes for CSAREYNEQFF.

This clone was seen a single time. This sequence joins TRBV7-9 and TRBJ1-1; D perhaps matches TRBD1 (6 bases). Trimming left V 3 bases short and J 8 bases short, with 16 bases between. The CDR3 is 14 amino acids. From germline, CDR1 is SEHNR and CDR2 FQNEAQ (reference sequence). The CDR3 loop reads CASSLEVRTEEAFF. CDR3 in DNA: TGTGCCAGCAGCTTGGAAGTAAGGACAGAAGAAGCTTTCTTT.

The CDR3 is CASSDSNEKLFF. In DNA, the CDR3 is TGTGCCAGCAGTGACTCGAATGAAAAACTGTTTTTT. The chain recombines TRBV6-4 with TRBJ1-4, with D uncertain. The V end lost 0 bases, the J end lost 5 bases, and 1 base lay between the germline ends. CDR1 is MRHNA, CDR2 SNTAGT, per germline. The CDR3 is 12 residues long.